This is a list of T cell receptor beta chains from one sample in a study of cytomegalovirus exposure and HLA in healthy donors. The table came from immunoSEQ multiplex PCR; TCRdb's copy has only in-frame clones and leaves some out. Of over 150,000 clones in the sample, around 84% are singletons; the top ten hold about 1.9%. The specimen sequenced was PBMCs. The source is a human donor in good health. CDR3s include the opening cysteine and the closing phenylalanine or tryptophan. The D gene is left open where the match is weak. Clone size is given for some rows only: seen once, a few or many times, or a class if the clone is expanded.

clone size	J gene	CDR3 length	D gene	V gene	CDR3 DNA	CDR3 protein
once	TRBJ1-1	17	.	TRBV28	TGTGCCAGCAGTAACACAATCCAGATACCCGCGAACACTGAAGCTTTCTTT	CASSNTIQIPANTEAFF
.	TRBJ2-7	14	TRBD1	TRBV28	TGTGCCAGCTTAGGGACAGGGGAACCCTACGAGCAGTACTTC	CASLGTGEPYEQYF
once	TRBJ1-1	17	.	TRBV19	TGTGCCAGTAGTATAGATGGGGGGGCCCGATGGTTCGCTGAAGCTTTCTTT	CASSIDGGARWFAEAFF
.	TRBJ1-2	17	.	TRBV9	TGTGCCAGCAGCGTACTCCCGGGACAATTGCTGCCTAATGGCTACACCTTC	CASSVLPGQLLPNGYTF
.	TRBJ2-3	15	TRBD2	TRBV7-3	TGTGCCAGCAGCCTCGGGACTAGCGGTAGAAAAACGCAGTATTTT	CASSLGTSGRKTQYF
.	TRBJ1-2	15	.	TRBV30	TGTGCCTGCAAATCGCCCTTGGACAGCAGCGGTGGCTACACCTTC	CACKSPLDSSGGYTF
.	TRBJ2-1	14	.	TRBV25-1	TGTGCCAGCATGTCTGGGGGGTCCTACAATGAGCAGTTCTTC	CASMSGGSYNEQFF
once	TRBJ2-7	14	.	TRBV27	TGTGCCAGCAGCCAAGTCGGGTATTCCTACGAGCAGTACTTC	CASSQVGYSYEQYF
.	TRBJ2-2	15	.	TRBV19	TGTGCCAGTAGTATCGCCTCCGGGGGCACCGGGGAGCTGTTTTTT	CASSIASGGTGELFF
.	TRBJ2-5	15	.	TRBV18	TGTGCCAGCTCGCCTACCCAGGAATCCCAAGAGACCCAGTACTTC	CASSPTQESQETQYF
.	TRBJ2-5	13	TRBD2	TRBV2	TGTGCCAGCAGTGGGACTAGCTTCGAGACCCAGTACTTC	CASSGTSFETQYF
.	TRBJ1-2	12	.	TRBV29-1	TGCAGCGTCAGCCGGGACACGGCGAGAAACACCTTC	CSVSRDTARNTF
.	TRBJ1-1	17	TRBD1	TRBV7-6	TGTGCCAGCAGCCCTCAAGGGGGCTTTAGAAGGAACACTGAAGCTTTCTTT	CASSPQGGFRRNTEAFF
.	TRBJ2-1	15	TRBD2	TRBV7-8	TGTGCCAGCAGCTCCCTCGGAGCGGGGCTTGGTGAGCAGTTCTTC	CASSSLGAGLGEQFF
.	TRBJ2-3	15	.	TRBV19	TGTGCCAGTAGTATAGATACGAGAGGAGCATTTACGCAGTATTTT	CASSIDTRGAFTQYF
.	TRBJ2-6	15	.	TRBV2	TGTGCCAGCACGGTCGATGTCGGTGGGGCCAACGTCCTGACTTTC	CASTVDVGGANVLTF
.	TRBJ1-5	15	TRBD1	TRBV2	TGTGCCAGCAGGGCGAACTCAGGGGGTTTGCAGCCCCAGCATTTT	CASRANSGGLQPQHF
.	TRBJ2-1	14	TRBD1	TRBV18	TGTGCCAGCTCACCGGACAGGGGAGGCAATGAGCAGTTCTTC	CASSPDRGGNEQFF
.	TRBJ2-3	15	TRBD1	TRBV6-4	TGTGCCACTGGCATGGGGACAGGGGTTACAGATACGCAGTATTTT	CATGMGTGVTDTQYF
.	TRBJ2-7	14	.	TRBV7-8	TGTGCCAGCAGCTCCGGGGGGCCCCCCTACGAGCAGTACTTC	CASSSGGPPYEQYF